The 9 T cell receptor beta chains reported below all come from one sample, sequenced in a study of identical twins. Each CDR3 protein gets one entry after TCRdb re-called the 5' RACE reads with MiXCR. The data hold just under 550,000 distinct CDR3 sequences, with 13% to 15% observed a single time. These data also featured in a second study, about yellow fever vaccine responses in identical twins.

The specimen was CD4+ T cells sorted from blood. The receptors here all came from a woman aged 18-29 years in good health.

This clonotype was picked up many times. The genes are TRBV3-1 and TRBJ1-3, with D possibly matching TRBD1 (5 bases). Trimming took 2 bases from V and 4 from J, leaving 9 bases between them. From germline, CDR1 is LGHDT and CDR2 YNNKEL (reference sequence). The CDR3 covers 14 residues. The CDR3 DNA sequence: TGTGCCAGCAGCCAACATGACAGAGGAAACACCATATATTTT. Its protein is CASSQHDRGNTIYF.

This clonotype showed up just a few times. The V gene is TRBV6-1, the J gene TRBJ2-3; 11 nucleotides align to TRBD2. Germline assignment: CDR1 MNHNS and CDR2 SASEGT. This CDR3 is 16 amino acids long. V shed 6 bases and J 6 bases; nucleotides not matched to a gene: 11. The CDR3 coding sequence is TGTGCCAGCAGGTCACTAGCGGGAGTAAGGGGGGATACGCAGTATTTT. Protein: CASRSLAGVRGDTQYF.

The V and J genes are TRBV5-1 and TRBJ2-1; 8 nucleotides align to TRBD2. Germline CDR1 and CDR2: SGHRS and YFSETQ. Trimming removed 3 bases from V and 9 bases from J; junction bases left unmatched: 11. This CDR3 is built from 15 residues. Here the CDR3 DNA reads TGCGCCAGCAGCTCCCCGGGGTTAGCGGGAAGTGAGCAGTTCTTC. Translating gives CASSSPGLAGSEQFF.

This clonotype showed up just a few times. V and J are TRBV5-1 and TRBJ1-2; 10 bases map to TRBD1. The J segment lost 7 bases and the V segment lost 4 bases, leaving 1 base of the junction unmatched. The CDR3 is made up of 12 amino acids. The germline V gene encodes CDR1 SGHRS and CDR2 YFSETQ. The CDR3: CASSDRGLGYTF. The CDR3 coding sequence is TGCGCCAGCAGCGACAGGGGGCTTGGCTACACCTTC.

This clonotype was counted between two and nine times. This chain links TRBV7-6 with TRBJ2-1, with 7 bases lining up with TRBD2. Germline V gene sequence: CDR1 SGHVS, CDR2 FNYEAQ. This CDR3 is 14 amino acids long. Trimming removed 3 bases from V and 6 bases from J; junction bases left unmatched: 5. In DNA, the CDR3 is TGTGCCAGCAGCTTTAGTTCGGGGGGCAATGAGCAGTTCTTC. Its translation: CASSFSSGGNEQFF. The variable domain in full, completed from reference TRBV7-6 and TRBJ2-1, reads GAGVSQSPRYKVTKRGQDVALRCDPISGHVSLYWYRQALGQGPEFLTYFNYEAQQDKSGLPNDRFSAERPEGSISTLTIQRTEQRDSAMYRCASSFSSGGNEQFFGPGTRLTVL.

The chain joins TRBV7-9 to TRBJ2-2, with 8 bases aligning to TRBD2. This CDR3 spans 17 amino acids. Germline CDR1 SEHNR, CDR2 FQNEAQ (reference sequence). With V trimmed by 6 bases and J by 7 bases, 16 bases remained unmatched. The CDR3 region has the DNA TGTGCCAGCAGACTACCCGGGGGACTAGGACATAACGGGGAGCTGTTTTTT. It translates to CASRLPGGLGHNGELFF. The variable domain in full, completed from reference TRBV7-9 and TRBJ2-2, reads DTGVSQNPRHKITKRGQNVTFRCDPISEHNRLYWYRQTLGQGPEFLTYFQNEAQLEKSRLLSDRFSAERPKGSFSTLEIQRTEQGDSAMYLCASRLPGGLGHNGELFFGEGSRLTVL.

This clonotype was seen a handful of times. V usage is TRBV28 and J usage is TRBJ2-2; D may correspond to TRBD1 or TRBD2 (6 bases each). CDR3 length: 15 amino acids. The germline V gene encodes CDR1 MDHEN and CDR2 SYDVKM. Trimming cost V 8 bases and J 0 bases, with 13 bases left between them. The CDR3 region has the DNA TGTGCCAGCCGAGGGGGGCTCGCGAACACCGGGGAGCTGTTTTTT. Amino acids: CASRGGLANTGELFF.

About this clonotype: Possible read error: a much larger clone is one base away. The J gene is TRBJ2-1, the V gene TRBV12-3 or TRBV12-4; no clear D. The CDR3 runs to 13 residues. The DNA for the CDR3 is TGTGCCTGCAGTTTTTCAGATAACAATGAGCAGTTCTTC. Translation: CACSFSDNNEQFF.

The sample holds a few counts of this clonotype. The rearrangement links TRBV20-1 to TRBJ2-7; 7 bases agree with TRBD2. CDR3 length: 14 amino acids. V shed 6 bases, J shed 6 bases, and the junction held 14 bases outside the gene matches. The germline CDR1 and CDR2 sequences are DFQATT and SNEGSKA (reference sequence). The DNA for the CDR3 is TGCAGTGCCCCCCCATCAGCGGGAAGTGCCGAGCAGTACTTC. Its protein product is CSAPPSAGSAEQYF.